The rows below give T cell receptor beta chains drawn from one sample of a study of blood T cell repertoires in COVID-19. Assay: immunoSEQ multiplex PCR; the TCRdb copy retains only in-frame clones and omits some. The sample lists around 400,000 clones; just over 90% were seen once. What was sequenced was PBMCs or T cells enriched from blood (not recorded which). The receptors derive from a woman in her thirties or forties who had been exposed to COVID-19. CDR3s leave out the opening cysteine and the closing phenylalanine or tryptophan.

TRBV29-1 SAWRASGNTIY
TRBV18 ASSPSPGTGASYEQY
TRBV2 ASSEGLAGAPSNEQF
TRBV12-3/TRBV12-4 ASTGGWDQPQH
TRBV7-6 ASSLFPGGNEQY
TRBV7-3 ASSPSVLAGGPSGTGELF
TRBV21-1 ASRGTEEDGYT
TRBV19 ASTPVRGDTQY
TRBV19 ASSIHYSKLNTEAF
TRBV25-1 ASKEELAGVGETQY
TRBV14 ASSQGTTGGST
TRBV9 ASSVDFGDEQF
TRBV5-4 ASTQGPGPVGEQY
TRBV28 ASSAGGVEETQY
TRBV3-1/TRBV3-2 ASNPDRGLRVDSGELF
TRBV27 ASSFDRGVYGYT
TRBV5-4 ASTPGWGVEQF
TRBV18 ASSPTLAGEGYT
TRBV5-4 ASSPEGRNTEAF
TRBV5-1 ASSLDGVMVGYT
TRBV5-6 ASSQGQGEFYEQY
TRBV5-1 ASSSLPFTPGDEQY
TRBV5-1 ASRTGPGGEQPQH
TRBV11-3 ASSGRDREVYGYT
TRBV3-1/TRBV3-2 ASSQDPEAAVF
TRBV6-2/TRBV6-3 ASSYRGTGGPRY
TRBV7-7 ASSSNRDRVAYEQY
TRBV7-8 ASSLLARGEESTGVRNSPLH
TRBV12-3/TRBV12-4 ASSYRGDTEAF
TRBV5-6 ASSLVGAGANVLT
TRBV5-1 ASSLAGISLSGANVLT
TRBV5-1 ASSPGGGGNTEAF